Given below is one T cell receptor beta chain in context. This clone was counted a few times. Its antigen remains unidentified. Per-nucleotide qualities are absent, and no much larger clonotype sits a single base away. These data come from a study of a mutant IDH1 vaccine in newly diagnosed glioma (dated by TCRdb to the early 2020s). Study-level background: Vaccination began 4-6 weeks after radiotherapy alone, or alongside temozolomide cycles in the chemotherapy-containing groups. Of the roughly 32 patients who were treated, about 62% were male and approximately 38% were female, and the mean age was roughly 40 years. Visit V12 was the week-35 safety follow-up and visit V13 was the week-47 end of study. Peripheral blood was collected at six visits: V03 (baseline), V05, V07, V10, V12 and V13. For exploratory analyses, about two dozen treated patients had longitudinal TCRB deep sequencing done wherever samples were available. Before enrollment, most patients had been given radiochemotherapy with temozolomide as standard therapy, while the rest had received either radiotherapy alone or temozolomide alone.

The paper as a whole reports these results and caveats: No apparent relationship was observed between pseudoprogression and alterations in the top peripheral T cell clonotypes detected by TCRB sequencing. The authors noted that analyses of patient blood samples could not be reproduced because of sample limitations. Selection of PBMC samples for TCRB deep sequencing was based on availability. Across multiple MHC alleles, vaccine-induced immune responses were seen in 85% to 95% of patients.

V is trimmed back by 0 bases and J by 5 bases, and the junction contains 2 bases that no gene match accounts for. In the germline V gene, CDR1 corresponds to ENHRY and CDR2 to SYGVKD. The cysteine opens and the phenylalanine closes a CDR3 of 14 amino acids. The DNA shown is the 42-base CDR3, in frame from base 1. Library construction relied on the immunoSEQ multiplex PCR assay. The hsTCRB Kit was used according to the manufacturer's protocol to amplify rearranged TCR beta chain sequences. TCRB libraries were sequenced on an Illumina MiSeq. For the original study's pipeline: The kit vendor's proprietary platform handled demultiplexing, trimming and gene mapping. The immuneACCESS repertoire file appears here via TCRdb, limited to in-frame rearrangements. These files lack a portion of the clones; in checked studies, under half of the deficit traces to unresolved V genes, and the cause of the others is not known. The V and J calls and clone size are taken from that table; D and trimming were inferred from the DNA. Recorded for this sample are 45,000 to 65,000 clones; approximately 64% of them occurred a single time. About 5% of the sample is in the top ten clones.

Reading the label with the study, this specimen's time point is: week 47, end of study. Each vaccine dose was 300 ug of a 20-mer mutant IDH1 peptide in Montanide, given subcutaneously with topical imiquimod. Eight vaccinations were administered to patients in weeks 1, 3, 5, 7, 11, 15, 19 and 23, corresponding to visits V03 through V10. Newly diagnosed WHO grade 3 or 4 IDH1-mutant astrocytomas showing loss of nuclear ATRX were present in the donors. The samples were drawn from NOA16, a multicentre, single-arm, open-label phase I trial in Germany that tested a mutant IDH1 peptide vaccine in humans for the first time. The DNeasy Blood and Tissue Kit was used to extract genomic DNA from EDTA blood for TCRB sequencing.

Material: peripheral blood mononuclear cells (PBMCs), obtained from a glioma patient whose treatment included an IDH1 peptide vaccine. This receptor was obtained from a man aged 40-50 years with glioma. Some clones in this sample may be carry-over from other donors' samples. The V and J segments used are TRBV10-3 and TRBJ2-3, with 7 central nucleotides matching TRBD2. This receptor carries the CDR3 CAISESASGDTQYF. The DNA sequence reads TGTGCCATCAGTGAGTCGGCTAGCGGAGATACGCAGTATTTT.